Below, 20 T cell receptor beta chains from the same sample are listed, as sequenced in a study of blood T cells in healthy people across ages. A second about 6 to 12 cycle PCR used barcoded and J-beta primers. MiXCR was run by TCRdb on the 5' RACE reads, yielding one entry per CDR3 protein. The sample records 850,000 to 1,000,000 distinct CDR3 sequences, roughly 48% being singletons. Sequenced: blood. The receptors originated from a man aged 25-45 years in good health.

V and J are TRBV11-3 and TRBJ2-5, with D hard to call. Germline V gene lookup returns CDR1 SGHNT and CDR2 YENEEA. The CDR3 runs to 13 residues. V lost 5 bases and J 3 bases, leaving 10 bases between the germline ends. CDR3 DNA: TGTGCCAGCAGCGATGACATTGAAGAGACCCAGTACTTC. Its translation: CASSDDIEETQYF.

The J gene is TRBJ2-3, the V gene TRBV14; maybe TRBD2 (5 bases). Trimming pared 6 bases from V and 2 bases from J, leaving 12 bases between. The CDR3 contains 14 residues. From germline, CDR1 is SGHDN and CDR2 FVKESK. The CDR3 DNA follows: TGTGCCAGCAGGAAGGACCTAGCCACAGATACGCAGTATTTT. Protein sequence: CASRKDLATDTQYF.

The chain couples TRBV6-1 to TRBJ2-5, with D hard to call. In germline, CDR1 is MNHNS, CDR2 SASEGT. This CDR3 is built from 13 residues. The V end was cut by 0 bases, the J end by 3 bases, with 5 bases between. CDR3 protein: CASSEAGKETQYF. For the CDR3, the DNA is TGTGCCAGCAGTGAAGCGGGAAAAGAGACCCAGTACTTC.

Many counts were recorded for this clonotype. The chain is built from TRBV28 and TRBJ2-7; the match to TRBD1 covers 9 bases. This CDR3 comprises 14 residues. Germline assignment: CDR1 MDHEN and CDR2 SYDVKM. V lost 6 bases, J lost 0 bases, and 3 bases stayed unmatched. DNA of the CDR3: TGTGCCAGCAGAGGGACAGGGAGCTCCTACGAGCAGTACTTC. It codes for CASRGTGSSYEQYF.

This clonotype showed up just a few times. The chain recombines TRBV10-3 with TRBJ2-7; 10 nucleotides align to TRBD1. The J segment lost 6 bases and the V segment lost 8 bases, leaving 10 bases of the junction unmatched. CDR1 is ENHRY, CDR2 SYGVKD, per germline. CDR3 length: 14 amino acids. The CDR3 spells CAIGGTGETREQYF. The DNA for the CDR3 is TGTGCCATCGGCGGGACAGGGGAAACTCGCGAGCAGTACTTC.

This clonotype came up a few times. The chain has TRBV6-5 and TRBJ2-1; 9 nucleotides align to TRBD2. V was pared by 4 bases and J by 0 bases, with 10 bases of the junction left unmatched. From germline, CDR1 is MNHEY and CDR2 SVGAGI. This CDR3 has 18 residues. CDR3 nucleotides: TGTGCCAGCAGTTTGGACAGCGGGGGGCCTAGCTCCTACAATGAGCAGTTCTTC. Its protein product is CASSLDSGGPSSYNEQFF.

This chain uses TRBV9 with TRBJ2-5, with a possible D match to TRBD2 (5 bases). V lost 0 bases to trimming and J lost 5 bases, with 8 bases between them. In germline, CDR1 is SGDLS, CDR2 YYNGEE. The CDR3 totals 13 residues. CDR3: CASSVETGETQYF. DNA for the CDR3: TGTGCCAGCAGCGTAGAAACGGGGGAGACCCAGTACTTC.

This clonotype appeared a few times. The chain employs TRBV12-3 or TRBV12-4 and TRBJ1-2, with a possible D match to TRBD1 (5 bases). This CDR3 is 15 amino acids long. With 0 bases removed from V and 4 bases from J, the gap between germline ends came to 12 bases. The CDR3 coding sequence is TGTGCCAGCAGTTTAGCGATGGGGCCCAGCTATGGCTACACCTTC. Translation gives CASSLAMGPSYGYTF.

The rearrangement links TRBV15 to TRBJ2-4; D is uncertain. Trimming pared 0 bases from V and 0 bases from J, leaving 9 bases between. Germline loops: CDR1 LNHNV, CDR2 YYDKDF (reference sequence). This CDR3 is built from 16 residues. CDR3 DNA: TGTGCCACCAGCAGAGATCGGGTGGAAGCCAAAAACATTCAGTACTTC. Translation gives CATSRDRVEAKNIQYF.

This clonotype showed up just a few times. The gene calls are TRBV27 and TRBJ1-4; no clear D gene. The J call may be mistaken, given a closer DNA end match to TRBJ2-2. CDR3 length equals 12 residues. From germline, CDR1 is MNHEY and CDR2 SMNVEV (reference sequence). The CDR3 spells CASSSSSGELFF. The CDR3 coding sequence is TGTGCCAGCAGTTCGTCGTCGGGGGAGCTGTTTTTT.

The chain has TRBV28 and TRBJ2-4; TRBD1 might be the D (6 bases). The CDR3 covers 14 residues. The germline gives CDR1 MDHEN, CDR2 SYDVKM. Trimming took 6 bases from V and 6 from J, leaving 15 bases between them. CDR3 loop: CASRKGDTRNIQYF. In nucleotides, the CDR3 is TGTGCCAGCAGGAAAGGGGACACAAGAAACATTCAGTACTTC.

This clonotype was detected a few times. V and J are TRBV11-3 and TRBJ2-3; 7 bases are shared with TRBD1. The germline CDR1 and CDR2 sequences are SGHNT and YENEEA. The CDR3 runs 16 residues. With 1 base clipped from V and 1 base from J, the junction kept 5 bases outside the gene matches. The CDR3 region is CASSLGTGGGTDTQYF. The CDR3 DNA follows: TGTGCCAGCAGCTTAGGGACAGGTGGAGGCACAGATACGCAGTATTTT.

The chain combines TRBV12-3 or TRBV12-4 with TRBJ2-3, with D perhaps being TRBD1 or TRBD2 (5 bases each). V lost 5 bases to trimming and J lost 4 bases, with 16 bases between them. The CDR3 is made up of 15 amino acids. Written as DNA, the CDR3 is TGTGCCAGCAGTACCTGGACCTCGGGGCCAGATACGCAGTATTTT. This sequence encodes CASSTWTSGPDTQYF.

CDR3 sequence: CASSQDLRLAGGGLETQYF. In nucleotides, the CDR3 is TGTGCCAGCAGCCAAGATCTCAGACTAGCGGGGGGCGGTCTAGAGACCCAGTACTTC. The chain employs TRBV3-1 and TRBJ2-5; 13 bases align to TRBD2. The germline gives CDR1 LGHDT, CDR2 YNNKEL (reference sequence). CDR3 size: 19 residues. Unmatched junction bases numbered 11, after V lost 0 bases and J lost 4 bases.

Here the CDR3 reads CATSDLASGGASSYNEQFF. The CDR3 DNA reads as TGTGCCACCAGTGATTTGGCTAGCGGGGGGGCCAGCTCCTACAATGAGCAGTTCTTC. V is TRBV24-1 and J is TRBJ2-1; 12 nucleotides match TRBD2. CDR1 is KGHDR and CDR2 is SFDVKD in the germline V gene. The trim removed 0 bases at V and 0 bases at J, leaving 5 bases unmatched. This CDR3 has 19 amino acids.

In this sample, this clonotype turned up a few times. The V and J genes are TRBV6-1 and TRBJ2-7; unclear D gene. The V end was cut by 0 bases, the J end by 2 bases, with 5 bases between. The CDR3 has 13 residues. The germline V gene encodes CDR1 MNHNS and CDR2 SASEGT. CDR3 in DNA: TGTGCCAGCAGTGAAGCCAGACCCTACGAGCAGTACTTC. Its translation: CASSEARPYEQYF.

This clonotype was picked up many times. The chain joins TRBV4-2 to TRBJ2-3; 15 bases are a match to TRBD2. Germline V lookup: CDR1 LGHNA, CDR2 YNFKEQ. This CDR3 is 16 amino acids long. V gave up 0 bases and J gave up 14 bases; unmatched junction bases: 9. The CDR3 nucleotides are TGTGCCAGCAGCCAAGAAGGACTAGCGGGGGGGTCCGCGTCGTATTTT. Protein: CASSQEGLAGGSASYF.

This clonotype has more than one count but fewer than ten. The chain couples TRBV5-1 to TRBJ1-1; possibly TRBD1 for D (5 bases). V shed 6 bases and J shed 1 base, with 16 bases lying between them. The CDR3 length is 15 residues. The V gene's germline CDR1 is SGHRS and CDR2 YFSETQ. The CDR3: CASMGGANPNTEAFF. DNA of the CDR3: TGCGCCAGCATGGGCGGGGCAAACCCGAACACTGAAGCTTTCTTT.

The CDR3 nucleotides read TGCAGTGTTGAAACAGGGGGGAACATTCAGTACTTC. Amino acid sequence: CSVETGGNIQYF. The chain recombines TRBV20-1 with TRBJ2-4; 8 bases fit TRBD1. In germline, CDR1 is DFQATT, CDR2 SNEGSKA (reference sequence). This CDR3 has 12 residues. Trimming at V came to 7 bases and at J to 7 bases, leaving 6 bases not matched to a gene.

The chain is built from TRBV24-1 and TRBJ2-5, with 7 bases aligning to TRBD2. The trim removed 4 bases at V and 5 bases at J, leaving 12 bases unmatched. Germline CDR1 KGHDR, CDR2 SFDVKD. The CDR3 extends over 16 amino acids. CDR3 sequence: CATSDASGAQRETQYF. The CDR3 DNA sequence: TGTGCCACCAGTGACGCTAGCGGAGCTCAGAGGGAGACCCAGTACTTC.